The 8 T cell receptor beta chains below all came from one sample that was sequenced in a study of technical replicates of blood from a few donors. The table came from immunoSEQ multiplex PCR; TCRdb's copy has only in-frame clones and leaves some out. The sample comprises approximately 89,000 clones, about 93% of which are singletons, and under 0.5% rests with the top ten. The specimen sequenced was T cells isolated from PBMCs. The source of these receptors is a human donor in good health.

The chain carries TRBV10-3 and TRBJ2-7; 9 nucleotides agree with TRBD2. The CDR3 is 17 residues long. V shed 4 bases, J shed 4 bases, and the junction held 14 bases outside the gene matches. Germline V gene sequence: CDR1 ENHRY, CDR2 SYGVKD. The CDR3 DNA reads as TGTGCCATCAGTGGCCCGGGACCGAGGACTAGCGCGTACGAGCAGTACTTC. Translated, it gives CAISGPGPRTSAYEQYF.

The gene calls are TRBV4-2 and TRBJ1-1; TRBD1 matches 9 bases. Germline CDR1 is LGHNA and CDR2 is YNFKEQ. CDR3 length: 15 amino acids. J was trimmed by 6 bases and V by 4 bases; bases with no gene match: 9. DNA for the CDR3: TGTGCCAGCAGCCTCGCCGGGACAGGGTACGCTGAAGCTTTCTTT. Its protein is CASSLAGTGYAEAFF.

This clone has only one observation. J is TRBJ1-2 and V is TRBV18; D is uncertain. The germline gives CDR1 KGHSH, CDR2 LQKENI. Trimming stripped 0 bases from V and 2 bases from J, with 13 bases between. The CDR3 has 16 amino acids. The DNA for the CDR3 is TGTGCCAGCTCACCACCGTTAACGGGGTTGAACTATGGCTACACCTTC. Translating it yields CASSPPLTGLNYGYTF.

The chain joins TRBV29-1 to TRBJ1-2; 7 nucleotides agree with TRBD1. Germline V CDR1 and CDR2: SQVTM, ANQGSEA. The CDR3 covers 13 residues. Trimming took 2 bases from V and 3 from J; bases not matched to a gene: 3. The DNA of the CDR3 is TGCAGCGTTGAACAGGGGGTGTACTATGGCTACACCTTC. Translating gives CSVEQGVYYGYTF.

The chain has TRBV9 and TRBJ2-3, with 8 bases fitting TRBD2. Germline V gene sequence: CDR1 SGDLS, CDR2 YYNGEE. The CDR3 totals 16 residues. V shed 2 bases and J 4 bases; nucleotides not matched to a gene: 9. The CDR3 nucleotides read TGTGCCAGCAGCGTCTACTCGCGGGAGGAGGCAGATACGCAGTATTTT. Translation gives CASSVYSREEADTQYF.

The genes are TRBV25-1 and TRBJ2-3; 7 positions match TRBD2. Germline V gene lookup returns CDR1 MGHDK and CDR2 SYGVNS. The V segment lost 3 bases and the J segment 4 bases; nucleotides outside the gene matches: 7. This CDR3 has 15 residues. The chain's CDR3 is CASSDPAGTPDTQYF. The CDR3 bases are TGTGCCAGCAGTGATCCAGCGGGAACACCAGATACGCAGTATTTT.

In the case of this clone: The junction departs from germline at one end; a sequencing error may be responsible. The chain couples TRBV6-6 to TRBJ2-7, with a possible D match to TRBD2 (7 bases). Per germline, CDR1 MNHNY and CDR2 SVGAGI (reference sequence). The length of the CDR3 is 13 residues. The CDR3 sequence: CASTKQRGGGPHF. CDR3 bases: TGTGCCAGCACCAAACAGAGGGGGGGAGGGCCCCACTTC.

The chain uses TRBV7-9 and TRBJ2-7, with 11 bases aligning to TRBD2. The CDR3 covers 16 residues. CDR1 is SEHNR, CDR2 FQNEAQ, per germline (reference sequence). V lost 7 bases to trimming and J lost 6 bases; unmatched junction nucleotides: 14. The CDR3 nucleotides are TGTGCCAGCACCCACCCGGGACTAGCGGATGAGCCCGAGCAGTACTTC. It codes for CASTHPGLADEPEQYF.